The 32 T cell receptor beta chains below all came from one sample that was sequenced in a study of beta chain features in type 1 diabetes. Every bit of the isolated RNA underwent reverse transcription, so sequencing read expressed TCRB transcripts. The method was immunoSEQ multiplex PCR; TCRdb's version includes in-frame clones alone and lacks a portion of them. The repertoire holds about 410,000 clones, more than 11% seen once, with roughly 0.033% in the top ten. The sequenced sample consisted of naive CD4+ T cells from blood. These TCRs come from a man aged 25 to 40 in good health.

The chain carries TRBV30 and TRBJ1-2; possibly TRBD1 for D (5 bases). The CDR3 runs 11 residues. In germline, CDR1 is GTSNPN, CDR2 SVGIG (reference sequence). V was clipped by 0 bases and J by 8 bases, with 7 bases between them. The CDR3 DNA sequence: TGTGCCTGGAGTGTACAGGCCGGCTACACCTTC. Translating it yields CAWSVQAGYTF.

The rearrangement links TRBV29-1 to TRBJ1-1; 8 positions match TRBD1. V lost 8 bases to trimming and J lost 7 bases; unmatched junction nucleotides: 6. The CDR3 covers 11 residues. CDR1 and CDR2 (germline): SQVTM, ANQGSEA. CDR3 in DNA: TGCAGCTCCTGGACAGGGAGTGAAGCTTTCTTT. Protein sequence: CSSWTGSEAFF.

DNA for the CDR3: TGTGCCAGCAGTTACGAGCCGAGCAATTCACCCCTCCACTTT. Protein product: CASSYEPSNSPLHF. This chain uses TRBV6-5 with TRBJ1-6; D is undetermined. Between the trimmed V and J ends, which lost 2 bases and 7 bases, there was a span of 9 bases. Germline V gene sequence: CDR1 MNHEY, CDR2 SVGAGI. The CDR3 extends over 14 amino acids.

This clone has only a few counts. The J gene is TRBJ2-5, the V gene TRBV7-2; 7 bases map to TRBD2. The CDR3 has 14 amino acids. Unmatched junction bases numbered 7, after V lost 5 bases and J lost 4 bases. Per the germline V gene, CDR1 is SGHTA and CDR2 is FQGNSA. In nucleotides, the CDR3 is TGTGCCAGCAGCACCGCAGCGGGACGAGAGACCCAGTACTTC. The encoded protein is CASSTAAGRETQYF.

This clone was picked up a small number of times. The V gene is TRBV6-5, the J gene TRBJ2-1, with 8 bases that match TRBD2. CDR3 length: 14 residues. Germline V CDR1 and CDR2: MNHEY, SVGAGI. Trimming cost V 6 bases and J 3 bases; bases outside gene matches: 4. The CDR3, as DNA: TGTGCCAGCAGGCTAGCGGGTGTCTACAATGAGCAGTTCTTC. It yields the protein CASRLAGVYNEQFF.

The gene calls are TRBV10-3 and TRBJ1-2, with no clear D. Germline CDR1 ENHRY, CDR2 SYGVKD. V lost 5 bases and J 0 bases, leaving 13 bases between the germline ends. The CDR3 totals 15 residues. Here the CDR3 reads CAISLQLLANYGYTF. The CDR3 DNA sequence: TGTGCCATCAGTCTACAGCTCCTTGCTAACTATGGCTACACCTTC.

This clone was seen only a few times. The V call is TRBV7-9, the J call TRBJ2-5; D uncertain. CDR1 is SEHNR, CDR2 FQNEAQ, per germline (reference sequence). CDR3 length equals 11 residues. Trimming shortened V by 0 bases and J by 7 bases, and 3 bases separated the two germline ends. The DNA of the CDR3 is TGTGCCAGCAGCTTAGCAGGGACCCAGTACTTC. This codes for CASSLAGTQYF.

The chain combines TRBV7-9 with TRBJ2-1; 7 nucleotides agree with TRBD2. Germline values: CDR1 SEHNR, CDR2 FQNEAQ (reference sequence). Germline trimming cut 2 bases from V and 8 bases from J; bases unmatched to any gene: 9. The CDR3 runs 15 residues. CDR3 amino acids: CASSLFGRESHEQFF. CDR3 DNA sequence: TGTGCCAGCAGCTTATTCGGGCGGGAGAGCCATGAGCAGTTCTTC.

The rearrangement links TRBV11-2 to TRBJ2-1, with D perhaps matching TRBD2 (5 bases). The CDR3 consists of 17 residues. V dropped 3 bases and J dropped 2 bases, with 17 bases sitting between them. Germline V gene sequence: CDR1 SGHAT, CDR2 FQNNGV. The CDR3 spells CASSLRRTIATYNEQFF. CDR3 sequence (DNA): TGTGCCAGCAGCTTGAGGAGGACCATTGCCACCTACAATGAGCAGTTCTTC.

The chain uses TRBV5-1 and TRBJ2-7; 8 bases are a match to TRBD1. The trim removed 1 base at V and 1 base at J, leaving 4 bases unmatched. Germline CDR1 reads SGHRS; CDR2 reads YFSETQ. The CDR3 has 15 amino acids. For the CDR3, the DNA is TGCGCCAGCAGCTTGCTACAGGGGGATTCCTACGAGCAGTACTTC. Translation: CASSLLQGDSYEQYF.

The V call is TRBV18, the J call TRBJ2-6, with D uncertain. Germline V gene lookup returns CDR1 KGHSH and CDR2 LQKENI. Trimming shortened V by 0 bases and J by 3 bases, and 3 bases separated the two germline ends. The CDR3 consists of 14 residues. In DNA, the CDR3 is TGTGCCAGCTCACCACCGAATGGGGCCAACGTCCTGACTTTC. Encoded protein: CASSPPNGANVLTF.

V usage is TRBV30 and J usage is TRBJ2-2; D unclear. Trimming took 5 bases from V and 5 from J, leaving 12 bases between them. The germline CDR1 and CDR2 sequences are GTSNPN and SVGIG (reference sequence). There are 13 residues in the CDR3. The CDR3 DNA sequence: TGTGCCTGGCCGAGACCTGGAACCGGGGAGCTGTTTTTT. It translates to CAWPRPGTGELFF.

In this sample, this clone turned up a few times. The rearrangement links TRBV18 to TRBJ2-6, with TRBD1 matching 7 bases. Unmatched junction bases numbered 0, after V lost 8 bases and J lost 2 bases. Germline CDR1 KGHSH, CDR2 LQKENI. The CDR3 is made up of 13 amino acids. The CDR3 coding sequence is TGTGCCAGCGACAGGGCTGGGGCCAACGTCCTGACTTTC. Residues: CASDRAGANVLTF.

This clone was counted between two and nine times. V is TRBV29-1 and J is TRBJ2-7; a possible D gene is TRBD2 (6 bases). From germline, CDR1 is SQVTM and CDR2 ANQGSEA. The CDR3 has 12 amino acids. The germline V and J ends were trimmed by 4 bases and 5 bases, with 12 bases remaining between them. This CDR3 is CSVGWRGNEQYF. Written as DNA, the CDR3 is TGCAGCGTTGGTTGGCGGGGTAACGAGCAGTACTTC.

V usage is TRBV5-1 and J usage is TRBJ1-1, with a weak D call TRBD1 (5 bases). The CDR3 sequence is 14 residues long. Germline V gene lookup returns CDR1 SGHRS and CDR2 YFSETQ. The ends were cut back, 0 bases at V and 4 bases at J, with 10 bases in the middle. CDR3 nucleotides: TGCGCCAGCAGCTTGGAACGGGGCTCCACTGAAGCTTTCTTT. This encodes CASSLERGSTEAFF.

The rearrangement uses TRBV18 and TRBJ2-7, with D maybe TRBD2 (5 bases). V lost 4 bases and J lost 4, with 17 bases in between. The CDR3 length is 15 residues. The germline gives CDR1 KGHSH, CDR2 LQKENI. The CDR3 spells CASSQVSTGSYEQYV. The DNA for the CDR3 is TGTGCCAGCTCACAGGTATCGACGGGATCGTACGAGCAGTACGTC.

The DNA of the CDR3 is TGTGCCAGCAGCCTTCATTCCCAACTAAGCATCTCCCCACAAGAGACCCAGTACTTC. Translation gives CASSLHSQLSISPQETQYF. This rearrangement joins TRBV11-2 to TRBJ2-5; D is uncertain. CDR1 and CDR2 from the germline V gene are SGHAT and FQNNGV. The CDR3 loop spans 19 amino acids. The V and J ends lost 5 bases and 2 bases respectively, with 27 bases between them.

This rearrangement joins TRBV27 to TRBJ2-5; 9 nucleotides line up with TRBD1. There are 15 residues in the CDR3. Looked up from germline, CDR1 is MNHEY and CDR2 is SMNVEV (reference sequence). The V gene end was trimmed by 3 bases and the J gene end by 7 bases; junction bases not matched to a gene: 9. This CDR3 is CASSFSGTGHLTQYF. Written as DNA, the CDR3 is TGTGCCAGCAGTTTCTCCGGGACAGGGCACCTGACCCAGTACTTC.

This clone has only a few counts. This chain connects TRBV5-6 to TRBJ2-6; TRBD2 might be the D (5 bases). The V end was cut by 4 bases, the J end by 0 bases, with 14 bases between. This CDR3 comprises 17 residues. CDR1 SGHDT and CDR2 YYEEEE come from the germline V gene. DNA for the CDR3: TGTGCCAGCAGCACCCCGGGGATTAGCTCTGGGGCCAACGTCCTGACTTTC. Amino acid sequence: CASSTPGISSGANVLTF.

V gene TRBV19 combines with J gene TRBJ2-3; a weak D match, TRBD2 (7 bases). CDR1 and CDR2 from the germline V gene are LNHDA and SQIVND (reference sequence). The CDR3 is made up of 14 amino acids. Trimming left V 5 bases short and J 6 bases short, with 15 bases between. The DNA for the CDR3 is TGTGCCAGTAGTCCATCGGGGGGCCGGGATACGCAGTATTTT. It encodes CASSPSGGRDTQYF. The full variable domain, its missing parts supplied by reference TRBV19 and TRBJ2-3, is DGGITQSPKYLFRKEGQNVTLSCEQNLNHDAMYWYRQDPGQGLRLIYYSQIVNDFQKGDIAEGYSVSREKKESFPLTVTSAQKNPTAFYLCASSPSGGRDTQYFGPGTRLTVL.

This clone has a handful of counts. This rearrangement joins TRBV7-9 to TRBJ2-5; no firm D call. This CDR3 spans 15 amino acids. With 0 bases removed from V and 3 bases from J, the gap between germline ends came to 11 bases. CDR1 and CDR2 from the germline V gene are SEHNR and FQNEAQ (reference sequence). This CDR3 reads CASSLAWAGEETQYF. CDR3 nucleotide sequence: TGTGCCAGCAGCTTAGCGTGGGCCGGCGAAGAGACCCAGTACTTC.

V and J are TRBV7-9 and TRBJ2-5, with D tentatively TRBD1 or TRBD2 (5 bases each). The germline V and J ends were trimmed by 3 bases and 5 bases, with 16 bases remaining between them. Germline CDR1 reads SEHNR; CDR2 reads FQNEAQ (reference sequence). This CDR3 contains 15 residues. The CDR3 nucleotides are TGTGCCAGCAGCTTGGGGACCGGTCCCCAGGAGACCCAGTACTTC. This codes for CASSLGTGPQETQYF.

A few counts support this clone. The rearrangement joins TRBV11-2 to TRBJ2-5, with D tentatively TRBD1 (6 bases). V was shortened by 0 bases and J by 2 bases, with 10 bases between the two germline ends. Per the germline V gene, CDR1 is SGHAT and CDR2 is FQNNGV. The CDR3 is made up of 15 amino acids. As DNA, the CDR3 is TGTGCCAGCAGCTTAGACAGGGGAAGTCAAGAGACCCAGTACTTC. This gives the protein CASSLDRGSQETQYF.

The rearrangement joins TRBV7-2 to TRBJ2-7, with D possibly matching TRBD2 (6 bases). In germline, CDR1 is SGHTA, CDR2 FQGNSA. Trimming removed 5 bases from V and 0 bases from J, with 20 bases in between. This CDR3 is built from 17 residues. Here the CDR3 DNA reads TGTGCCAGCAGCCGATTAGGCCGGGGGTGGACCTCCTACGAGCAGTACTTC. Encoded protein: CASSRLGRGWTSYEQYF.

This clone has a handful of counts. The chain couples TRBV7-2 to TRBJ2-5; 9 bases match TRBD1. The V gene end was trimmed by 5 bases and the J gene end by 5 bases; junction bases not matched to a gene: 9. The CDR3 has 15 amino acids. Per the germline V gene, CDR1 is SGHTA and CDR2 is FQGNSA. The CDR3 DNA reads TGTGCCAGCAGCCCCGGGACAGGGTATTCGGAGACCCAGTACTTC. Translation: CASSPGTGYSETQYF. Using reference TRBV7-2 and TRBJ2-5 for the parts outside the CDR3, the full variable domain is GAGVSQSPSNKVTEKGKDVELRCDPISGHTALYWYRQSLGQGLEFLIYFQGNSAPDKSGLPSDRFSAERTGGSVSTLTIQRTQQEDSAVYLCASSPGTGYSETQYFGPGTRLLVL.

J is TRBJ1-2 and V is TRBV7-2; no reliable D call. Germline V lookup: CDR1 SGHTA, CDR2 FQGNSA. V dropped 1 base and J dropped 3 bases, with 12 bases sitting between them. The CDR3 runs 15 residues. In nucleotides, the CDR3 is TGTGCCAGCAGCTTAGAGCCCTCTAATCACTATGGCTACACCTTC. Residues: CASSLEPSNHYGYTF.

The J gene is TRBJ2-1, the V gene TRBV10-3; no firm D call. The V end lost 0 bases, the J end lost 12 bases, and 9 bases lay between the germline ends. CDR1 and CDR2 (germline): ENHRY, SYGVKD. This CDR3 is 12 amino acids long. The CDR3 nucleotides read TGTGCCATCAGTGAGTCTAGAGAGGTGCAGTTCTTC. Protein product: CAISESREVQFF.

This clone was seen only a few times. As DNA, the CDR3 is TGCAGCGTTGGACTACTCACAGATACGCAGTATTTT. Residues: CSVGLLTDTQYF. The rearrangement joins TRBV29-1 to TRBJ2-3; the D gene is possibly TRBD2 (5 bases). Trimming cost V 4 bases and J 2 bases, with 7 bases left between them. Germline CDR1 reads SQVTM; CDR2 reads ANQGSEA. This CDR3 contains 12 residues.

This clone has just a few counts. The J gene is TRBJ1-5, the V gene TRBV30; the D is unclear. Trimming stripped 2 bases from V and 0 bases from J, with 5 bases between. The CDR3 covers 13 residues. Germline V gene sequence: CDR1 GTSNPN, CDR2 SVGIG (reference sequence). CDR3 residues: CAWSPPSNQPQHF. The CDR3, as DNA: TGTGCCTGGAGTCCCCCTAGCAATCAGCCCCAGCATTTT.

This clone was observed a handful of times. The chain joins TRBV6-6 to TRBJ2-3; TRBD2 aligns across 10 bases. The junction had 7 bases not matched to a gene; V was cut back by 4 bases and J by 6 bases. CDR1 MNHNY and CDR2 SVGAGI come from the germline V gene (reference sequence). The CDR3 loop spans 15 amino acids. CDR3 loop: CASSSPSGGLDTQYF. DNA of the CDR3: TGTGCCAGCAGTTCACCTAGCGGGGGACTGGATACGCAGTATTTT.

The V call is TRBV30, the J call TRBJ1-2, with TRBD1 as a possible D gene (5 bases). The CDR3 length is 13 residues. V was trimmed by 3 bases and J by 10 bases, leaving 18 bases between them. The germline gives CDR1 GTSNPN, CDR2 SVGIG (reference sequence). CDR3 region: CAWSRGPLDYYTF. Written as DNA, the CDR3 is TGTGCCTGGAGCCGGGGACCGTTAGATTACTACACCTTC.

This chain links TRBV9 with TRBJ1-5; weak D call: TRBD1 (6 bases). This CDR3 comprises 15 residues. CDR1 SGDLS and CDR2 YYNGEE come from the germline V gene. The germline V and J ends were trimmed by 0 bases and 4 bases, with 11 bases remaining between them. CDR3 sequence (DNA): TGTGCCAGCAGCGTAGAGGGGGTGACTAATCAGCCCCAGCATTTT. It specifies CASSVEGVTNQPQHF. The whole variable domain, filled in from reference TRBV9 and TRBJ1-5, reads DSGVTQTPKHLITATGQRVTLRCSPRSGDLSVYWYQQSLDQGLQFLIQYYNGEERAKGNILERFSAQQFPDLHSELNLSSLELGDSALYFCASSVEGVTNQPQHFGDGTRLSIL.